This record concerns one T cell receptor beta chain sequence. The CDR3 length is 15 residues. Germline lookup yields CDR1 KGHSH and CDR2 LQKENI. The J segment lost 0 bases and the V segment lost 5 bases, leaving 5 bases of the junction unmatched. Clones were sequenced by immunoSEQ multiplex PCR, and TCRdb holds only the in-frame ones, with some missing. Among 250,000 to 300,000 clones listed, 80% to 95% were seen once. Cohort assignment relied on participant-reported clinical history. This sample is drawn from a study of blood T cell repertoires in COVID-19. The specimen was PBMCs or T cells enriched from blood (not recorded which). This sequence was found in a woman aged 25 to 45 who had recovered from COVID-19. The chain couples TRBV18 to TRBJ2-7; 9 nucleotides agree with TRBD1. The CDR3 nucleotides are TGTGCCAGCTCAACCGGGACAGGGTTCTCCTACGAGCAGTACTTC. It encodes CASSTGTGFSYEQYF. Complete variable domain (other parts from reference TRBV18 and TRBJ2-7): NAGVMQNPRHLVRRRGQEARLRCSPMKGHSHVYWYRQLPEEGLKFMVYLQKENIIDESGMPKERFSAEFPKEGPSILRIQQVVRGDSAAYFCASSTGTGFSYEQYFGPGTRLTVT.